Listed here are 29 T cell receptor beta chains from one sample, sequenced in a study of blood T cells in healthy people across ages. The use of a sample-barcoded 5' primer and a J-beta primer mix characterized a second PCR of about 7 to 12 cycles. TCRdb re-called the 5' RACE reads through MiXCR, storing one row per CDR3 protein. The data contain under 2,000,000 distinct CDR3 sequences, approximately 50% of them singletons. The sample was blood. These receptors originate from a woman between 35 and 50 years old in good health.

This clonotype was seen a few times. Here the CDR3 reads CASSFDGGAADTQYF. The CDR3 region has the DNA TGTGCCAGCAGCTTTGACGGGGGGGCGGCAGATACGCAGTATTTT. The chain joins TRBV7-9 to TRBJ2-3; 8 nucleotides match TRBD2. CDR3 length: 15 residues. With V trimmed by 3 bases and J by 4 bases, 6 bases remained unmatched. The germline V gene has CDR1 SEHNR and CDR2 FQNEAQ (reference sequence).

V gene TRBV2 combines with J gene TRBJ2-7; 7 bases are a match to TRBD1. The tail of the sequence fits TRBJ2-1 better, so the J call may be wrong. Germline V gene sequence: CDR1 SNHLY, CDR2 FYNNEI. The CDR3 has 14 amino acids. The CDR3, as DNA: TGTGCCAGCAGAGAGACAGGGAGCTCCTACGAGCAGTTCTTC. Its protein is CASRETGSSYEQFF.

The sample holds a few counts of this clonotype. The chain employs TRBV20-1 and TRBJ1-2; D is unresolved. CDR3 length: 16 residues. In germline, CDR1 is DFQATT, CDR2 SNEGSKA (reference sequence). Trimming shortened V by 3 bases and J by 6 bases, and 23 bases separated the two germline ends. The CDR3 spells CSASSTRLGSWDGYTF. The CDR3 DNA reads TGCAGTGCTAGCTCTACTCGTTTGGGGAGTTGGGATGGCTACACCTTC.

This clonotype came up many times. The DNA of the CDR3 is TGTGCCAGCAGCTCCGGGACGTGGGAGACCCAGTACTTC. Translated: CASSSGTWETQYF. V is TRBV27 and J is TRBJ2-5; D is perhaps TRBD1 or TRBD2 (5 bases each). Germline V gives CDR1 MNHEY, CDR2 SMNVEV (reference sequence). Trimming shortened V by 6 bases and J by 5 bases, and 13 bases separated the two germline ends. CDR3 length: 13 residues.

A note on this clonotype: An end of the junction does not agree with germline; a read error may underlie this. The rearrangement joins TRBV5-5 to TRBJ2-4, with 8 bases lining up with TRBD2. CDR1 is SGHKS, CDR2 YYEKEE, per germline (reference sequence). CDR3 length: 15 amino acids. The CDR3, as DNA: TGTGCCAGCAGCCGCGACGGGGGGGCCATAAACATTCAGTACTTC. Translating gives CASSRDGGAINIQYF.

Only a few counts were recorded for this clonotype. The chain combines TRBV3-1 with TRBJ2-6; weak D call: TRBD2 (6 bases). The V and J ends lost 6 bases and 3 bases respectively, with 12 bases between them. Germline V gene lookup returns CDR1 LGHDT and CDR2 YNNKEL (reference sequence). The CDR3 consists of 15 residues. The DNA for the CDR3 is TGTGCCAGCAGAAGGTCGGGGGATGGGGCCAACGTCCTGACTTTC. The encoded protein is CASRRSGDGANVLTF.

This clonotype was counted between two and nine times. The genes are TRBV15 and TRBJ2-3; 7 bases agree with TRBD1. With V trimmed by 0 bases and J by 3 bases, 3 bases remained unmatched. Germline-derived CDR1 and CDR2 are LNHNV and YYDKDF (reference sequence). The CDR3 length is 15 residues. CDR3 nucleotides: TGTGCCACCAGCAGAGAGAGGGGGCTGACAGATACGCAGTATTTT. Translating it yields CATSRERGLTDTQYF.

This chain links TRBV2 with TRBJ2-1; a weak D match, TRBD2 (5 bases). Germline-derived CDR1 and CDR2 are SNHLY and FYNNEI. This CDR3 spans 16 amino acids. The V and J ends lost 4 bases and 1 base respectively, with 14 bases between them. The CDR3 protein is CASSARAGVSYNEQFF. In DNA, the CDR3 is TGTGCCAGCAGTGCTAGGGCGGGCGTATCCTACAATGAGCAGTTCTTC.

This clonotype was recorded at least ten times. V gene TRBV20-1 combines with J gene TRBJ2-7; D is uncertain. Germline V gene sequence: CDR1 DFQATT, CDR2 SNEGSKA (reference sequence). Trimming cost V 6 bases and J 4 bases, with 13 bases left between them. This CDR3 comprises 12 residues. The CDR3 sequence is CSAAGRQYEQYF. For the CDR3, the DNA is TGCAGTGCAGCCGGCAGGCAGTACGAGCAGTACTTC.

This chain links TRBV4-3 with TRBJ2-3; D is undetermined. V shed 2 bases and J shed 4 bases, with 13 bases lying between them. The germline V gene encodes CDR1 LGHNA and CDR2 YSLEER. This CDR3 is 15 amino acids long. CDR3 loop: CASSQRALGPDTQYF. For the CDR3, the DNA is TGCGCCAGCAGCCAAAGGGCCTTGGGTCCAGATACGCAGTATTTT.

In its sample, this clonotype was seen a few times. The CDR3 nucleotides read TGCAGCGTCCCAGTAGTGGGTGAGCAGTTCTTC. As protein: CSVPVVGEQFF. The chain employs TRBV29-1 and TRBJ2-1; D call uncertain. CDR1 and CDR2 from the germline V gene are SQVTM and ANQGSEA. CDR3 size: 11 residues. V was pared by 6 bases and J by 9 bases, with 12 bases between.

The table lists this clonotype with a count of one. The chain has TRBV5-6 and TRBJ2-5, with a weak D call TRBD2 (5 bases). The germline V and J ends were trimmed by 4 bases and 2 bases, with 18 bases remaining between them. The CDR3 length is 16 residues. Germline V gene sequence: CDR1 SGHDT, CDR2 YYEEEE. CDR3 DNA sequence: TGTGCCAGCAGCCTCTGGGGTGGGAGTACTCAAGAGACCCAGTACTTC. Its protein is CASSLWGGSTQETQYF.

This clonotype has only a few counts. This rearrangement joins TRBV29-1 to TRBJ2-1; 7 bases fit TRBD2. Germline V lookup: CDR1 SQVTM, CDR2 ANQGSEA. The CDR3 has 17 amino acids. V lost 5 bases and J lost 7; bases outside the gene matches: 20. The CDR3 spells CSVLKARRLAVENEQFF. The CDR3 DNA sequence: TGCAGCGTTCTGAAGGCCCGCCGACTAGCAGTAGAGAATGAGCAGTTCTTC.

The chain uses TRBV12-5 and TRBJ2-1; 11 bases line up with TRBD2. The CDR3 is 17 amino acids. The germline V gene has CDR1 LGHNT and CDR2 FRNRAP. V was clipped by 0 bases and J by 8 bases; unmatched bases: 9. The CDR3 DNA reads TGTGCTAGTGGTTTGGTACTTTCGGTTAGCGGGGGGGATGAGCAGTTCTTC. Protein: CASGLVLSVSGGDEQFF.

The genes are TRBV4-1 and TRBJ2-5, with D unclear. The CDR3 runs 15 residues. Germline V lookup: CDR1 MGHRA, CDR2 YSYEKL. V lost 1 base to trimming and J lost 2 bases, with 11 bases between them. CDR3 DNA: TGCGCCAGCAGCCAAGTTCTGACCGCTCAAGAGACCCAGTACTTC. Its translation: CASSQVLTAQETQYF.

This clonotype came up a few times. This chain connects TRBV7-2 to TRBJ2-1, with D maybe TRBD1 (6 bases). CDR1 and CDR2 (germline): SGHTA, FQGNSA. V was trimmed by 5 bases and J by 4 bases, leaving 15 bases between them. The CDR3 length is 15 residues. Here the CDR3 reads CASSRKRQEYNEQFF. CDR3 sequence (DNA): TGTGCCAGCAGCAGGAAAAGACAGGAGTACAATGAGCAGTTCTTC.

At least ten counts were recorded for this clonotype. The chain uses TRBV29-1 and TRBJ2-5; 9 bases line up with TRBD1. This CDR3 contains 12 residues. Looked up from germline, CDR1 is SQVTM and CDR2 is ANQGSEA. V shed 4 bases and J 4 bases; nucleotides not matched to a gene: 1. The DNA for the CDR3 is TGCAGCGTTGCACAGGGGGCAGAGACCCAGTACTTC. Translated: CSVAQGAETQYF.

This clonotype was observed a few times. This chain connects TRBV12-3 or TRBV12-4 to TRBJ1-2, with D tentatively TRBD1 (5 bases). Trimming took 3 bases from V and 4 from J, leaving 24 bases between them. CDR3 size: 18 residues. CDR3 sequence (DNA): TGTGCCAGCAGTTTGAAAGGGGAATTTGGATGGATTGGCTATGGCTACACCTTC. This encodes CASSLKGEFGWIGYGYTF.

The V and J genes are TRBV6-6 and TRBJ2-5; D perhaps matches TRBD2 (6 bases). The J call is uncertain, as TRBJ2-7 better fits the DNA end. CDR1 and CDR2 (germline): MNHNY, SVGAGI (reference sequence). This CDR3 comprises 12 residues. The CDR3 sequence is CASWGLWDEQYF. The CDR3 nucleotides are TGTGCCAGCTGGGGACTTTGGGACGAGCAGTACTTC.

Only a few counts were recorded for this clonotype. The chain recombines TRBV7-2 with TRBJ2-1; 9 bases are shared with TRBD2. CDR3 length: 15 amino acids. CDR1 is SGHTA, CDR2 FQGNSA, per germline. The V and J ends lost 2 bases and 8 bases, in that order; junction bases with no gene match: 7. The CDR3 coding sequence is TGTGCCAGCAGCTTAATCGGCGGGGGGGCGGATGAGCAGTTCTTC. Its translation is CASSLIGGGADEQFF.

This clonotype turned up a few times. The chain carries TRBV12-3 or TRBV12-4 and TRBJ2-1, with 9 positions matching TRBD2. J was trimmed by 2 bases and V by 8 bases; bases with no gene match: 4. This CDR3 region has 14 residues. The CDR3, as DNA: TGTGCCAGCTTTGCGGGAGGGCCCTACAATGAGCAGTTCTTC. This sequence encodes CASFAGGPYNEQFF.

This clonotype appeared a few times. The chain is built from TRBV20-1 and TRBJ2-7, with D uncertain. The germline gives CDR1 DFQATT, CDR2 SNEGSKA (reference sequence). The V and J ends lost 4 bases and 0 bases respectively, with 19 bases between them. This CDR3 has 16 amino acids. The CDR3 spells CSATDDRPSSSYEQYF. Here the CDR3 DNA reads TGCAGTGCTACCGATGACCGACCCTCGAGCTCCTACGAGCAGTACTTC.

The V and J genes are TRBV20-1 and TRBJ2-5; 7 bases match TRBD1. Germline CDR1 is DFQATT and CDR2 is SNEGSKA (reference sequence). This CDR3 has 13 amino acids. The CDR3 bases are TGCAGCACAATTAAGCAGGGGGTAGAGACCCAGTACTTC. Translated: CSTIKQGVETQYF.

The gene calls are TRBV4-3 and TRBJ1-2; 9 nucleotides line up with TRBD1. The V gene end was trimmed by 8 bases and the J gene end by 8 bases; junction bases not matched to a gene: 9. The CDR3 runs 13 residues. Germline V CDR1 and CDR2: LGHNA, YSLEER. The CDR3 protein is CASAPGTGRGYTF. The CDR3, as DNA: TGCGCCAGCGCCCCTGGGACAGGGAGGGGCTACACCTTC.

The CDR3: CASSPTGTSVSNTGELFF. In DNA form, the CDR3 reads TGTGCCAGCAGCCCCACCGGGACTAGCGTATCGAACACCGGGGAGCTGTTTTTT. This chain connects TRBV7-2 to TRBJ2-2, with 10 bases fitting TRBD2. V was pared by 5 bases and J by 0 bases, with 9 bases of the junction left unmatched. Germline V CDR1 and CDR2: SGHTA, FQGNSA. CDR3 size: 18 residues.

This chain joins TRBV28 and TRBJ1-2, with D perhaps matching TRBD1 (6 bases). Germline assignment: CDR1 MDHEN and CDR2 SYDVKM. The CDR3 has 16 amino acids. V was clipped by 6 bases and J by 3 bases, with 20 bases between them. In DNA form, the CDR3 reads TGTGCCAGCAGCATCGGGACACGGAAAGGTTACTATGGCTACACCTTC. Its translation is CASSIGTRKGYYGYTF.

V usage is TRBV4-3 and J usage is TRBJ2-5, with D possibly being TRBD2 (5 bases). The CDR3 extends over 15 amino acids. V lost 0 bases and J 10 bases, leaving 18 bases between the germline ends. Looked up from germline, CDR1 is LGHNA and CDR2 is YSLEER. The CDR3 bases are TGCGCCAGCAGCCAAGAGGAGGACGAGACCTACGACCAGTACTTC. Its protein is CASSQEEDETYDQYF.

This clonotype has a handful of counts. Written as DNA, the CDR3 is TGTGCCAGTAGTACGCTAGCGGGGGGTCCAGATACGCAGTATTTT. Protein: CASSTLAGGPDTQYF. The chain couples TRBV19 to TRBJ2-3; 11 bases line up with TRBD2. Germline trimming cut 4 bases from V and 4 bases from J; bases unmatched to any gene: 4. The CDR3 is 15 amino acids. The germline V gene has CDR1 LNHDA and CDR2 SQIVND (reference sequence). Based on the CDR3 plus reference TRBV19 and TRBJ2-3, the full variable domain is DGGITQSPKYLFRKEGQNVTLSCEQNLNHDAMYWYRQDPGQGLRLIYYSQIVNDFQKGDIAEGYSVSREKKESFPLTVTSAQKNPTAFYLCASSTLAGGPDTQYFGPGTRLTVL.

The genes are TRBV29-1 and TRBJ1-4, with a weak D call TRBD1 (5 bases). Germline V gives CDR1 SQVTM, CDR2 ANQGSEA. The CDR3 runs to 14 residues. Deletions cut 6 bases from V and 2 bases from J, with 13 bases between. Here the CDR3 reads CSVVSGGTNEKLFF. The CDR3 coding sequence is TGCAGCGTCGTTAGTGGGGGGACTAATGAAAAACTGTTTTTT. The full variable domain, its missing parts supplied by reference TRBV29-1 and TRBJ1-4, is SAVISQKPSRDICQRGTSLTIQCQVDSQVTMMFWYRQQPGQSLTLIATANQGSEATYESGFVIDKFPISRPNLTFSTLTVSNMSPEDSSIYLCSVVSGGTNEKLFFGSGTQLSVL.